The 30 T cell receptor beta chains below all came from one sample that was sequenced in a study of read filtering for tumor transcriptome and immune sequencing. This library used 300 to 450 ng RNA and molecular barcoded adaptors spanning alpha/delta and beta/gamma chains. Via MiXCR, TCRdb re-called the reads, giving one row per CDR3 protein. The table has over 45,000 distinct CDR3 sequences, around 20% seen once. Sequencing input: a population of CD138-negative cells sorted from bone marrow. Receptor source: a donor at least 40 years old with multiple myeloma.

For this clonotype: A much larger clone differs by one base, so this may be a read error. The conserved closing phenylalanine or tryptophan is absent in this CDR3, likely reflecting a read error. The chain joins TRBV20-1 to TRBJ1-5; possibly TRBD1 for D (5 bases). The germline gives CDR1 DFQATT, CDR2 SNEGSKA (reference sequence). The V end was cut by 1 base, the J end by 6 bases, with 10 bases between. This CDR3 contains 13 residues. Here the CDR3 reads CSARVRGSQPQHL. Here the CDR3 DNA reads TGCAGTGCTAGAGTCCGGGGGTCTCAGCCCCAGCATCTT.

The V and J genes are TRBV4-2 and TRBJ2-3; 9 bases fit TRBD2. V was clipped by 4 bases and J by 6 bases; unmatched bases: 11. Per the germline V gene, CDR1 is LGHNA and CDR2 is YNFKEQ. The length of the CDR3 is 16 residues. CDR3 bases: TGTGCCAGCAGCCTGACTAGCGGAGTCGACCGCGATACGCAGTATTTT. This sequence encodes CASSLTSGVDRDTQYF.

V is TRBV12-3 or TRBV12-4 and J is TRBJ2-2; D perhaps matches TRBD2 (7 bases). The V end lost 7 bases, the J end lost 3 bases, and 18 bases lay between the germline ends. This CDR3 has 16 residues. The CDR3 loop is CASTSDGGGDTGELFF. The CDR3 coding sequence is TGTGCCAGCACAAGTGATGGAGGGGGGGACACCGGGGAGCTGTTTTTT.

This clonotype was counted ten times or more. V is TRBV29-1 and J is TRBJ2-5; maybe TRBD1 (5 bases). CDR1 and CDR2 from the germline V gene are SQVTM and ANQGSEA. The CDR3 loop spans 12 amino acids. Between the trimmed V and J ends, which lost 6 bases and 5 bases, there was a span of 13 bases. The CDR3 DNA is TGCAGCGTCCGCCCCCCAGGGGAGACCCAGTACTTC. Amino acids: CSVRPPGETQYF.

With respect to this clonotype: The junction differs from germline at one of its ends, possibly a read error. This chain uses TRBV10-3 with TRBJ2-2; maybe TRBD1 (6 bases). Germline values: CDR1 ENHRY, CDR2 SYGVKD. CDR3 length equals 15 residues. CDR3 region: CAISESKGVPGEPYF. CDR3 bases: TGTGCCATCAGTGAGTCGAAGGGGGTCCCCGGGGAGCCGTATTTT.

This clonotype was seen ten or more times. This sequence joins TRBV5-1 and TRBJ2-3; 10 nucleotides align to TRBD2. The CDR3 spans 16 residues. The trim removed 3 bases at V and 7 bases at J, leaving 11 bases unmatched. From germline, CDR1 is SGHRS and CDR2 YFSETQ. The CDR3 nucleotides read TGCGCCAGCAGCTCAACCGGGACTAGCGTGTCGAATACGCAGTATTTT. This gives the protein CASSSTGTSVSNTQYF.

A remark on this clonotype: A much larger clone lies one base from this, so it may be a read error. The conserved phenylalanine or tryptophan is not found at the CDR3 terminus, so this likely reflects a read error. The chain uses TRBV7-6 and TRBJ1-1; D is undetermined. The CDR3 runs 14 residues. Germline V gives CDR1 SGHVS, CDR2 FNYEAQ. Trimming took 5 bases from V and 1 from J, leaving 11 bases between them. CDR3 amino acids: CASSVGGPNTEAFL. The CDR3 coding sequence is TGTGCCAGCAGCGTAGGCGGTCCGAACACTGAAGCTTTCCTT.

This clonotype was counted many times. In nucleotides, the CDR3 is TGTGCCAGTAGTATGATGGACTCTGGGGCCAACGTCCTGACTTTC. Amino acids: CASSMMDSGANVLTF. This chain uses TRBV19 with TRBJ2-6; D not resolved. The CDR3 extends over 15 amino acids. Per germline, CDR1 LNHDA and CDR2 SQIVND (reference sequence). The V end lost 3 bases, the J end lost 0 bases, and 6 bases lay between the germline ends.

This clonotype was seen repeatedly, ten times or more. The V gene is TRBV5-1, the J gene TRBJ2-1; 9 nucleotides line up with TRBD1. CDR3 length: 17 residues. Per the germline V gene, CDR1 is SGHRS and CDR2 is YFSETQ. The V gene end was trimmed by 2 bases and the J gene end by 7 bases; junction bases not matched to a gene: 13. CDR3 loop: CASSFGHRDRVANEQFF. The CDR3 DNA reads TGCGCCAGCAGCTTCGGCCACCGGGACAGGGTCGCGAATGAGCAGTTCTTC.

This clonotype has a count of ten or more. The chain is built from TRBV3-1 and TRBJ2-3; 11 bases agree with TRBD2. The CDR3 is 15 amino acids. The J segment lost 6 bases and the V segment lost 3 bases, leaving 5 bases of the junction unmatched. The V gene's germline CDR1 is LGHDT and CDR2 YNNKEL (reference sequence). Written as DNA, the CDR3 is TGTGCCAGCAGCCAGTTTACTAGCGGGGGTGATACGCAGTATTTT. As protein: CASSQFTSGGDTQYF.

V and J are TRBV15 and TRBJ2-7, with D possibly matching TRBD2 (5 bases). Deletions cut 3 bases from V and 3 bases from J, with 18 bases between. CDR1 is LNHNV and CDR2 is YYDKDF in the germline V gene (reference sequence). The CDR3 has 16 amino acids. CDR3 loop: CATSSRGGVSIYEQYF. The CDR3 region has the DNA TGTGCCACCAGCAGCAGAGGAGGTGTCTCAATCTACGAGCAGTACTTC.

This clonotype was detected many times. The V gene is TRBV9, the J gene TRBJ2-2; a possible D gene is TRBD1 (6 bases). CDR1 is SGDLS, CDR2 YYNGEE, per germline. This CDR3 spans 15 amino acids. The ends were cut back, 5 bases at V and 2 bases at J, with 13 bases in the middle. The CDR3 protein is CASSVMTGNTGELFF. The CDR3 nucleotides read TGTGCCAGCAGTGTCATGACAGGCAACACCGGGGAGCTGTTTTTT.

The chain joins TRBV6-1 to TRBJ1-1; unclear D gene. This CDR3 spans 16 amino acids. The ends were cut back, 7 bases at V and 1 base at J, with 19 bases in the middle. Per germline, CDR1 MNHNS and CDR2 SASEGT. CDR3 sequence reads: CASIPPPYRSNTEAFF. CDR3 DNA: TGTGCCAGCATCCCACCGCCCTATAGGTCGAACACTGAAGCTTTCTTT.

This clonotype was counted many times. The chain carries TRBV11-3 and TRBJ1-1, with D possibly being TRBD1 (5 bases). V was shortened by 5 bases and J by 4 bases, with 17 bases between the two germline ends. This CDR3 comprises 15 residues. Germline assignment: CDR1 SGHNT and CDR2 YENEEA. CDR3 DNA: TGTGCCAGCAGCCCGGGGGGACGGAAGGTCACTGAAGCTTTCTTT. Its translation is CASSPGGRKVTEAFF.

J is TRBJ1-5 and V is TRBV28, with D perhaps matching TRBD1 (6 bases). CDR3 length: 14 amino acids. The V end lost 3 bases, the J end lost 4 bases, and 10 bases lay between the germline ends. CDR1 is MDHEN and CDR2 is SYDVKM in the germline V gene. The CDR3 bases are TGTGCCAGCAGTTTCGACAGGACGAATCAGCCCCAGCATTTT. This sequence encodes CASSFDRTNQPQHF. The full variable domain, its missing parts supplied by reference TRBV28 and TRBJ1-5, is DVKVTQSSRYLVKRTGEKVFLECVQDMDHENMFWYRQDPGLGLRLIYFSYDVKMKEKGDIPEGYSVSREKKERFSLILESASTNQTSMYLCASSFDRTNQPQHFGDGTRLSIL.

This clonotype was recorded at least ten times. The rearrangement links TRBV4-1 to TRBJ2-1; D may be TRBD1 (6 bases). V lost 5 bases to trimming and J lost 2 bases, with 16 bases between them. Germline-derived CDR1 and CDR2 are MGHRA and YSYEKL. There are 16 residues in the CDR3. The DNA for the CDR3 is TGCGCCAGCAGCAGAGCCCAGGGGCTCACCTACAATGAGCAGTTCTTC. This codes for CASSRAQGLTYNEQFF.

This chain joins TRBV6-1 and TRBJ2-5, with 14 bases fitting TRBD2. Germline loops: CDR1 MNHNS, CDR2 SASEGT. The CDR3 is made up of 16 amino acids. After removal of 6 bases from V and 5 bases from J, the junction contained 8 bases not matched to a gene. The CDR3 is CASRGLAGAVGETQYF. In DNA, the CDR3 is TGTGCCAGCAGGGGACTAGCGGGAGCCGTGGGGGAGACCCAGTACTTC.

This clonotype was counted ten times or more. The V and J genes are TRBV4-1 and TRBJ2-3; TRBD2 aligns across 12 bases. This CDR3 has 18 residues. Trimming at V came to 0 bases and at J to 1 base, leaving 5 bases not matched to a gene. The germline V gene encodes CDR1 MGHRA and CDR2 YSYEKL. CDR3 DNA: TGCGCCAGCAGCCAAGATCCCCGACTAGCGGGGGGCACAGATACGCAGTATTTT. Protein sequence: CASSQDPRLAGGTDTQYF.

Only a few counts were recorded for this clonotype. The V gene is TRBV6-2 or TRBV6-3, the J gene TRBJ1-3; D not certain. Germline CDR1 and CDR2: MNHEY and SVGEGT. V lost 6 bases to trimming and J lost 0 bases, with 12 bases between them. The CDR3 covers 15 residues. The CDR3 here is CASRFDTNSGNTIYF. DNA for the CDR3: TGTGCCAGCAGATTCGACACCAACTCTGGAAACACCATATATTTT.

This clonotype was observed many times. The chain carries TRBV12-3 or TRBV12-4 and TRBJ1-1, with TRBD1 identical over 8 bases. V dropped 5 bases and J dropped 1; count of bases not matched to a gene: 12. The CDR3 is 17 amino acids. The CDR3 coding sequence is TGTGCCAGCAGTCCCCAGGGGGCGCGTCGTGGGAACACTGAAGCTTTCTTT. Translation gives CASSPQGARRGNTEAFF.

The rearrangement joins TRBV6-6 to TRBJ1-2, with 7 bases fitting TRBD1. CDR1 MNHNY and CDR2 SVGAGI come from the germline V gene (reference sequence). J lost 8 bases, V lost 7 bases, and 13 bases had no gene match. This CDR3 region has 14 residues. Here the CDR3 DNA reads TGTGCCAGCACCACAGAGGGACAGATACGCGGCTACACCTTC. It specifies CASTTEGQIRGYTF.

V gene TRBV12-3 or TRBV12-4 combines with J gene TRBJ2-7, with 10 bases lining up with TRBD2. CDR3 length: 15 residues. The junction had 3 bases not matched to a gene; V was cut back by 1 base and J by 3 bases. The CDR3 nucleotides read TGTGCCAGCAGTTTAGTGGCTAGCGGGAGCTACGAGCAGTACTTC. It encodes CASSLVASGSYEQYF.

Concerning this clonotype: This is likely an artifact of a read error, given a far larger clone one base away. The final CDR3 position lacks the conserved phenylalanine or tryptophan, pointing to a likely read error. The V gene is TRBV6-1, the J gene TRBJ2-2; TRBD1 or TRBD2 may be the D gene (5 bases each). The germline CDR1 and CDR2 sequences are MNHNS and SASEGT. The CDR3 extends over 16 amino acids. The V end lost 5 bases, the J end lost 0 bases, and 13 bases lay between the germline ends. Here the CDR3 reads CASSYGAGSNTGELFL. CDR3 nucleotides: TGTGCCAGCAGTTACGGGGCAGGATCGAACACCGGGGAGCTGTTTCTT.

This clonotype occurred many times. The rearrangement uses TRBV3-1 and TRBJ2-6; D unclear. Trimming took off 1 base at V and 0 bases at J, with 10 bases between the two ends. Germline values: CDR1 LGHDT, CDR2 YNNKEL (reference sequence). The CDR3 totals 17 residues. CDR3 sequence reads: CASSQGSAFSGANVLTF. For the CDR3, the DNA is TGTGCCAGCAGCCAAGGAAGTGCTTTCTCTGGGGCCAACGTCCTGACTTTC.

The J gene is TRBJ1-2, the V gene TRBV20-1; D might be TRBD1 (5 bases). The CDR3 extends over 16 amino acids. Trimming stripped 0 bases from V and 5 bases from J, with 19 bases between. Germline V CDR1 and CDR2: DFQATT, SNEGSKA (reference sequence). As DNA, the CDR3 is TGCAGTGCTAGAGACCAGGGAATAGTGTTGTCGTATGGCTACACCTTC. The encoded protein is CSARDQGIVLSYGYTF.

This clonotype came up many times. CDR3 amino acids: CASRLWGAATTDTQYF. CDR3 sequence (DNA): TGTGCCAGCAGACTTTGGGGTGCGGCTACCACAGATACGCAGTATTTT. The genes are TRBV28 and TRBJ2-3; D call uncertain. Germline V CDR1 and CDR2: MDHEN, SYDVKM. Trimming took 6 bases from V and 2 from J, leaving 18 bases between them. CDR3 length equals 16 residues.

In this sample, this clonotype turned up many times. The chain recombines TRBV19 with TRBJ2-1; maybe TRBD2 (6 bases). CDR3 length equals 11 residues. V lost 10 bases and J 4 bases, leaving 8 bases between the germline ends. Germline V gene data show CDR1 as LNHDA and CDR2 as SQIVND (reference sequence). The CDR3 region has the DNA TGTGCCACGACTAGATACAATGAGCAGTTCTTC. Translating it yields CATTRYNEQFF. Supplemented by reference TRBV19 and TRBJ2-1, the full variable domain reads DGGITQSPKYLFRKEGQNVTLSCEQNLNHDAMYWYRQDPGQGLRLIYYSQIVNDFQKGDIAEGYSVSREKKESFPLTVTSAQKNPTAFYLCATTRYNEQFFGPGTRLTVL.

This clonotype was detected only once. This may stem from a read error, because a much larger clone lies one nucleotide away. V gene TRBV19 combines with J gene TRBJ2-2; a possible D gene is TRBD1 (5 bases). This CDR3 comprises 14 residues. Germline V gene lookup returns CDR1 LNHDA and CDR2 SQIVND (reference sequence). CDR3 loop: CAISMGPSTGELFF. The CDR3 nucleotides read TGTGCCATTAGTATGGGGCCGAGCACCGGGGAGCTGTTTTTT.

This clonotype was counted ten times or more. This chain uses TRBV29-1 with TRBJ1-1; D ambiguous. CDR3 length: 13 residues. The germline CDR1 and CDR2 sequences are SQVTM and ANQGSEA. V lost 4 bases, J lost 2 bases, and 11 bases lay in between. CDR3 residues: CSVGGLLNTEAFF. The CDR3 DNA reads as TGCAGCGTTGGCGGACTGTTAAACACTGAAGCTTTCTTT.

This clonotype was seen many times. The chain joins TRBV24-1 to TRBJ1-5; TRBD1 aligns across 9 bases. The junction had 10 bases not matched to a gene; V was cut back by 4 bases and J by 7 bases. Germline CDR1 reads KGHDR; CDR2 reads SFDVKD. The CDR3 length is 16 residues. This CDR3 is CATSDSRQGGSQPQHF. CDR3 DNA sequence: TGTGCCACCAGTGACTCAAGACAGGGGGGTAGCCAGCCCCAGCATTTT.